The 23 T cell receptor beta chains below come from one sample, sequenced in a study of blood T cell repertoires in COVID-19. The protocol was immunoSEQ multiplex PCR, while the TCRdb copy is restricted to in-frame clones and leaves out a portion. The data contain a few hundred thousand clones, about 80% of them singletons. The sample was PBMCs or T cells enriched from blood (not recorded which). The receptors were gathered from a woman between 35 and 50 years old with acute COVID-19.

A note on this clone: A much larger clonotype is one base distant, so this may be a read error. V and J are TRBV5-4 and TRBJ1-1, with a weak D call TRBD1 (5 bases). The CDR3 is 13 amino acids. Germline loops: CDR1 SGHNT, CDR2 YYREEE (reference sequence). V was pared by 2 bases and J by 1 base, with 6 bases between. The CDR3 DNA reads TGTGCCAGCAGCTTTGGACAGAACACTGAAGCTTTCTTT. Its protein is CASSFGQNTEAFF.

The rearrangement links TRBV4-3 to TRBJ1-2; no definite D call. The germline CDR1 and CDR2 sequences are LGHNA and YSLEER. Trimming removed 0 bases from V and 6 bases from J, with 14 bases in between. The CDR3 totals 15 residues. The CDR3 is CASSQELVGGHGYTF. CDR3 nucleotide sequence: TGCGCCAGCAGCCAAGAGCTAGTAGGAGGGCATGGCTACACCTTC.

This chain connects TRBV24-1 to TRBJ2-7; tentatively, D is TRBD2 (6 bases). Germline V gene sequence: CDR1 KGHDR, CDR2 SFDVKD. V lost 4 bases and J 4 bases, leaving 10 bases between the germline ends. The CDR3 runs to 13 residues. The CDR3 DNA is TGTGCCACCAGTGAAGGAGGGGCTTACGAGCAGTACTTC. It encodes CATSEGGAYEQYF.

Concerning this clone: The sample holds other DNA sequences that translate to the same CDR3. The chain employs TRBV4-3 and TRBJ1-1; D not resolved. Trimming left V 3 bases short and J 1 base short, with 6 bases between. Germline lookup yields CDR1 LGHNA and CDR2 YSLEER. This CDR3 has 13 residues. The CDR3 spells CASSQTTNTEAFF. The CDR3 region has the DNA TGCGCCAGCAGCCAGACAACGAACACTGAAGCTTTCTTT.

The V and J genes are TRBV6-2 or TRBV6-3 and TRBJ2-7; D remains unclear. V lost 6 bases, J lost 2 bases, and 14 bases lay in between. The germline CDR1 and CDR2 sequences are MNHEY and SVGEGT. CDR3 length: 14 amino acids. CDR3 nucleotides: TGTGCCAGCAGCTCCATGGGCGAACCCTACGAGCAGTACTTC. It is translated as CASSSMGEPYEQYF.

The CDR3 loop is CASTHPAAFSGNTIYF. The CDR3 coding sequence is TGTGCCAGTACTCACCCAGCGGCGTTCTCTGGAAACACCATATATTTT. The J gene is TRBJ1-3, the V gene TRBV19; no clear D. V was shortened by 7 bases and J by 0 bases, with 16 bases between the two germline ends. Germline loops: CDR1 LNHDA, CDR2 SQIVND (reference sequence). CDR3 size: 16 residues. The full variable domain, with the rest looked up from reference TRBV19 and TRBJ1-3, is DGGITQSPKYLFRKEGQNVTLSCEQNLNHDAMYWYRQDPGQGLRLIYYSQIVNDFQKGDIAEGYSVSREKKESFPLTVTSAQKNPTAFYLCASTHPAAFSGNTIYFGEGSWLTVV.

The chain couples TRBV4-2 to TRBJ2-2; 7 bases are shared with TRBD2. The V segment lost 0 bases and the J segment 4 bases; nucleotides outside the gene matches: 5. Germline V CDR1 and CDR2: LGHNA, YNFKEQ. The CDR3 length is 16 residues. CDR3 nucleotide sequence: TGTGCCAGCAGCCAAGAACCGGGAGGCCCCACCGGGGAGCTGTTTTTT. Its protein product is CASSQEPGGPTGELFF.

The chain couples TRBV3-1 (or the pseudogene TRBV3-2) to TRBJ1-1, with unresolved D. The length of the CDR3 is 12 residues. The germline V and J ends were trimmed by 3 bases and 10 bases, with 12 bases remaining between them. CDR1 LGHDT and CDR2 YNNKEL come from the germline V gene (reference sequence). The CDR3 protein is CASSQRNGGAFF. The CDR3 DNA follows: TGTGCCAGCAGCCAGCGCAACGGAGGAGCTTTCTTT.

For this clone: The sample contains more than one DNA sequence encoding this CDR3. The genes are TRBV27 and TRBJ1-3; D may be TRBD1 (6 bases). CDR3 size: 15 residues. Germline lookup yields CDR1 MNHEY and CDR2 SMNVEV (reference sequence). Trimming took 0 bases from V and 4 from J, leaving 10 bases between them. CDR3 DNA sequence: TGTGCCAGCAGTTTATCGGGGGGGCCCGGAAACACCATATATTTT. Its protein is CASSLSGGPGNTIYF.

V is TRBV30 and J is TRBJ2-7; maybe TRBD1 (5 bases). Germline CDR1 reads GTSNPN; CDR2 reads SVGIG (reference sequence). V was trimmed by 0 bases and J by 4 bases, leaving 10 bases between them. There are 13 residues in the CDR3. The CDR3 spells CAWSVRRQYEQYF. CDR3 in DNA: TGTGCCTGGAGTGTAAGGCGACAGTACGAGCAGTACTTC.

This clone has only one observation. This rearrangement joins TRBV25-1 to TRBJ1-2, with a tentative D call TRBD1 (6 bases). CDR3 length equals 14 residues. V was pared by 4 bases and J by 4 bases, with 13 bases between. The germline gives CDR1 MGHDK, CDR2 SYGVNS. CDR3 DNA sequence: TGTGCCAGCAGTGCAAGGACAGTATTCTATGGCTACACCTTC. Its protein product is CASSARTVFYGYTF.

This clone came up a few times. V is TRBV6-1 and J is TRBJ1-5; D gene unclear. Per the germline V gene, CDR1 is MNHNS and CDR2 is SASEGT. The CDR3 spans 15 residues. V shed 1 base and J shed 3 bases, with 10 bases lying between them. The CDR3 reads CASSEVAGPNQPQHF. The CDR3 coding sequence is TGTGCCAGCAGTGAAGTGGCGGGTCCCAATCAGCCCCAGCATTTT.

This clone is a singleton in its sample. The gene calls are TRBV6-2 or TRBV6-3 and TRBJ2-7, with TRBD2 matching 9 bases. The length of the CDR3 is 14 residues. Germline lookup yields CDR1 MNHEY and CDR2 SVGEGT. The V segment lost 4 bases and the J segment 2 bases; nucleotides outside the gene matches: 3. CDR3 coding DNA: TGTGCCAGCAGTTTGCTAGCGGGGCCCTACGAGCAGTACTTC. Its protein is CASSLLAGPYEQYF.

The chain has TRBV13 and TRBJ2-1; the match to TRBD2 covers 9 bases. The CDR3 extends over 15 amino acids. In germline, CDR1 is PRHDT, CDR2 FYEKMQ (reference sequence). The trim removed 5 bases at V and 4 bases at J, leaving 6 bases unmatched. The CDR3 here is CASSVPSGDYNEQFF. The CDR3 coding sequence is TGTGCCAGCAGCGTTCCTAGCGGGGATTACAATGAGCAGTTCTTC.

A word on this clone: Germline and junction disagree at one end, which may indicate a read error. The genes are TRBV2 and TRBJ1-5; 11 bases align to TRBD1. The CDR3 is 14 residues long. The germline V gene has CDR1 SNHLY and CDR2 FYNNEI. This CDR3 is CASSEARTGGPPHF. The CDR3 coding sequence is TGTGCCAGCAGTGAAGCCAGGACAGGGGGCCCCCCGCATTTT.

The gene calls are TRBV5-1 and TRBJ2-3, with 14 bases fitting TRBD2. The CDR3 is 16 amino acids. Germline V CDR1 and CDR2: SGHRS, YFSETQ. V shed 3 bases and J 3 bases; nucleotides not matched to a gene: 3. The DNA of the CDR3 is TGCGCCAGCAGCTCGGGACTAGCGGGAGTAACAGATACGCAGTATTTT. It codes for CASSSGLAGVTDTQYF. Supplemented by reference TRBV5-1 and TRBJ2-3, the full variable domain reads KAGVTQTPRYLIKTRGQQVTLSCSPISGHRSVSWYQQTPGQGLQFLFEYFSETQRNKGNFPGRFSGRQFSNSRSEMNVSTLELGDSALYLCASSSGLAGVTDTQYFGPGTRLTVL.

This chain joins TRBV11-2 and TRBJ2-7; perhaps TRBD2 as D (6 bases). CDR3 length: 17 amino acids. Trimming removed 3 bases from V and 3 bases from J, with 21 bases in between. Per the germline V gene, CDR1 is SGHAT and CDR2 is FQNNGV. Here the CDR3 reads CASSFSALAERGYEQYF. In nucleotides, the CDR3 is TGTGCCAGCAGCTTTTCCGCCTTAGCGGAGAGGGGCTACGAGCAGTACTTC.

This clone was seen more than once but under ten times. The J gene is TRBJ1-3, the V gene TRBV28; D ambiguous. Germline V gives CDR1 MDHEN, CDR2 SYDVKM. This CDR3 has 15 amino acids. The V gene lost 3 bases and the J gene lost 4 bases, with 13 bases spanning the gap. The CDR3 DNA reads TGTGCCAGCAGTTTCCCAGGCCAATTGGGAAACACCATATATTTT. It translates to CASSFPGQLGNTIYF.

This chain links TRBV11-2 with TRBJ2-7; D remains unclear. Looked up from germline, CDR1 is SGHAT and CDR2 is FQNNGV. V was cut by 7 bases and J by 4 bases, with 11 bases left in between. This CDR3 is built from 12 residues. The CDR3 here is CASTHSGYEQYF. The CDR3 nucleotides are TGTGCCAGCACCCACAGTGGTTACGAGCAGTACTTC.

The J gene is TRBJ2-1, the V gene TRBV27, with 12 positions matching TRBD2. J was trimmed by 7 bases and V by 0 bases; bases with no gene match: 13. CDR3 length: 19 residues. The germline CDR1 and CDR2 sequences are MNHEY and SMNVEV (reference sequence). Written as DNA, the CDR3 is TGTGCCAGCAGTTTATCATGGGACACTAGCGGGAGGTTTATTAATGAGCAGTTCTTC. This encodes CASSLSWDTSGRFINEQFF.

The CDR3 is CASSSSGTSGEEQFF. The CDR3 nucleotides read TGTGCCAGCAGTTCCTCCGGGACTAGCGGAGAGGAGCAGTTCTTC. The chain combines TRBV27 with TRBJ2-1, with 11 bases matching TRBD2. Germline V gives CDR1 MNHEY, CDR2 SMNVEV (reference sequence). V was pared by 4 bases and J by 10 bases, with 9 bases of the junction left unmatched. This CDR3 spans 15 amino acids.

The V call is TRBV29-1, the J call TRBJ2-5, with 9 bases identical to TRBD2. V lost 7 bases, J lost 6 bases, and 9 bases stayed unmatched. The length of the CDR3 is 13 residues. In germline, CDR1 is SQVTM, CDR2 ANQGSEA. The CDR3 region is CSGQPSGRQTQYF. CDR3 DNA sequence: TGCAGCGGACAACCCAGCGGGAGGCAGACCCAGTACTTC.

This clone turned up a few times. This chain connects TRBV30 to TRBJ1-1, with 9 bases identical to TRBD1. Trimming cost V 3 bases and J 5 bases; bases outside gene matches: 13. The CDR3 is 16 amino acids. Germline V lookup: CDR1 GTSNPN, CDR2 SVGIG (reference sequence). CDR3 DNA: TGTGCCTGGAGAGGGGGACAGGGATCCGTTAGGACTGAAGCTTTCTTT. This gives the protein CAWRGGQGSVRTEAFF.